A selection of T cell receptor beta chains follows, all from one sample in a study of T cells in Graves' hyperthyroidism and ophthalmopathy. In TCRdb, the multiplex PCR reads were re-called with MiXCR into one record per CDR3 protein. This sample has hundreds of thousands of distinct CDR3 sequences, with 15% to 20% found just once. Material for sequencing was blood. These receptors were collected from a middle-aged man with Graves' ophthalmopathy. The CDR3 runs from the conserved cysteine through the conserved F or W. Fields, in order: clone size, D gene, J gene, V gene, CDR3 protein, CDR3 DNA. A D gene is named only where the DNA matches it firmly. Rows give clone size only sometimes, using once, few, many, or a class for an expanded clone.

clone size: many
D gene: -
J gene: TRBJ2-1
V gene: TRBV11-2
CDR3 protein: CASSLGSYWRSYNEQFF
CDR3 DNA: TGTGCCAGCAGCTTAGGTAGTTATTGGCGGAGCTACAATGAGCAGTTCTTC

clone size: many
D gene: TRBD1
J gene: TRBJ2-2
V gene: TRBV10-3
CDR3 protein: CAISKTGDVRTGELFF
CDR3 DNA: TGTGCCATCAGTAAGACAGGGGATGTCAGGACCGGGGAGCTGTTTTTT

clone size: many
D gene: -
J gene: TRBJ1-1
V gene: TRBV5-1
CDR3 protein: CASSLQQGTEAFF
CDR3 DNA: TGCGCCAGCAGCCTACAACAGGGCACTGAAGCTTTCTTT

clone size: -
D gene: -
J gene: TRBJ1-6
V gene: TRBV5-1
CDR3 protein: CASRRDIPNSPLHF
CDR3 DNA: TGCGCCAGCAGGAGGGACATACCTAATTCACCCCTCCACTTT

clone size: -
D gene: -
J gene: TRBJ1-2
V gene: TRBV5-6
CDR3 protein: CASSFTDGLNYGYTF
CDR3 DNA: TGTGCCAGCAGCTTCACCGACGGACTTAACTATGGCTACACCTTC

clone size: -
D gene: -
J gene: TRBJ2-3
V gene: TRBV6-2/TRBV6-3
CDR3 protein: CASSPGTPGVQYF
CDR3 DNA: TGTGCCAGCAGCCCCGGGACTCCCGGGGTGCAGTATTTT

clone size: -
D gene: -
J gene: TRBJ2-1
V gene: TRBV24-1
CDR3 protein: CATDGGRNEQFF
CDR3 DNA: TGTGCCACGGACGGGGGCAGGAATGAGCAGTTCTTC

clone size: many
D gene: TRBD2
J gene: TRBJ2-3
V gene: TRBV7-2
CDR3 protein: CASSFPGSGSNTQYF
CDR3 DNA: TGTGCCAGCAGCTTCCCGGGTAGCGGGAGTAATACGCAGTATTTT

clone size: few
D gene: -
J gene: TRBJ1-3
V gene: TRBV7-2
CDR3 protein: CASSSGPGPGNTIYF
CDR3 DNA: TGTGCCAGCAGCTCAGGACCGGGCCCCGGAAACACCATATATTTT

clone size: -
D gene: -
J gene: TRBJ1-2
V gene: TRBV6-2/TRBV6-3
CDR3 protein: CASSSGRRSYTF
CDR3 DNA: TGTGCCAGCAGTTCGGGACGGCGTAGCTACACCTTC

clone size: -
D gene: -
J gene: TRBJ1-6
V gene: TRBV27
CDR3 protein: CASQPTGLHNSPLHF
CDR3 DNA: TGTGCCAGCCAGCCGACGGGGTTACATAATTCACCCCTCCACTTT

clone size: -
D gene: -
J gene: TRBJ2-7
V gene: TRBV2
CDR3 protein: CASSDGGTAREQYF
CDR3 DNA: TGTGCCAGCAGTGACGGCGGGACCGCGAGGGAGCAGTACTTC

clone size: -
D gene: TRBD1
J gene: TRBJ2-1
V gene: TRBV6-2/TRBV6-3
CDR3 protein: CASSRDRGPNEQFF
CDR3 DNA: TGTGCCAGCAGTCGGGACAGGGGGCCCAATGAGCAGTTCTTC

clone size: -
D gene: TRBD1
J gene: TRBJ2-7
V gene: TRBV20-1
CDR3 protein: CSGRTGVLLEQYF
CDR3 DNA: TGCAGTGGCCGGACAGGGGTATTGTTGGAGCAGTACTTC

clone size: few
D gene: TRBD1
J gene: TRBJ1-5
V gene: TRBV20-1
CDR3 protein: CSARKGAFGQPQHF
CDR3 DNA: TGCAGTGCTAGAAAGGGGGCCTTCGGTCAGCCCCAGCATTTT

clone size: many
D gene: TRBD1
J gene: TRBJ2-7
V gene: TRBV7-6
CDR3 protein: CASSFGVRGPKPYEQYF
CDR3 DNA: TGTGCCAGCAGCTTTGGGGTTAGGGGGCCCAAACCCTACGAGCAGTACTTC

clone size: few
D gene: TRBD1
J gene: TRBJ2-2
V gene: TRBV30
CDR3 protein: CAWGRTGITGELFF
CDR3 DNA: TGTGCCTGGGGACGGACAGGGATAACCGGGGAGCTGTTTTTT

clone size: -
D gene: -
J gene: TRBJ2-7
V gene: TRBV30
CDR3 protein: CAWSPGGGYLYEQYF
CDR3 DNA: TGTGCCTGGAGTCCGGGCGGGGGCTACTTATACGAGCAGTACTTC

clone size: -
D gene: -
J gene: TRBJ1-2
V gene: TRBV7-9
CDR3 protein: CASSLITRGNYGYTF
CDR3 DNA: TGTGCCAGCAGCTTAATAACAAGGGGGAACTATGGCTACACCTTC

clone size: many
D gene: -
J gene: TRBJ2-7
V gene: TRBV19
CDR3 protein: CASSIQTGSYEQYF
CDR3 DNA: TGTGCCAGTAGTATTCAGACAGGCTCCTACGAGCAGTACTTC

clone size: many
D gene: -
J gene: TRBJ2-7
V gene: TRBV11-2
CDR3 protein: CASSLDRMGTYEQYF
CDR3 DNA: TGTGCCAGCAGCTTAGACCGTATGGGAACCTACGAGCAGTACTTC

clone size: -
D gene: -
J gene: TRBJ1-4
V gene: TRBV29-1
CDR3 protein: CSVWGEKLFF
CDR3 DNA: TGCAGCGTCTGGGGGGAAAAACTGTTTTTT

clone size: few
D gene: -
J gene: TRBJ2-5
V gene: TRBV12-3/TRBV12-4
CDR3 protein: CASSLANWETQYF
CDR3 DNA: TGTGCCAGCAGTTTAGCGAATTGGGAGACCCAGTACTTC

clone size: few
D gene: -
J gene: TRBJ2-1
V gene: TRBV12-5
CDR3 protein: CASGLFSGSSYNEQFF
CDR3 DNA: TGTGCTAGTGGTTTATTTAGTGGGAGTTCCTACAATGAGCAGTTCTTC

clone size: -
D gene: TRBD1
J gene: TRBJ1-2
V gene: TRBV3-1
CDR3 protein: CASSLTGRRSGYTF
CDR3 DNA: TGTGCCAGCAGCTTGACAGGGCGGAGGAGTGGCTACACCTTC

clone size: -
D gene: -
J gene: TRBJ1-6
V gene: TRBV5-1
CDR3 protein: CASSLVGGVGYNSPLHF
CDR3 DNA: TGCGCCAGCAGCTTGGTCGGGGGAGTGGGTTATAATTCACCCCTCCACTTT

clone size: -
D gene: -
J gene: TRBJ1-4
V gene: TRBV5-1
CDR3 protein: CASSLGILASISANEKLFF
CDR3 DNA: TGCGCCAGCAGCTTGGGTATCCTGGCCTCCATCTCAGCTAATGAAAAACTGTTTTTT

clone size: many
D gene: -
J gene: TRBJ2-7
V gene: TRBV12-3/TRBV12-4
CDR3 protein: CASRPGGGRVYEQYF
CDR3 DNA: TGTGCCAGCAGGCCAGGGGGGGGCAGGGTCTACGAGCAGTACTTC

clone size: many
D gene: -
J gene: TRBJ2-1
V gene: TRBV5-1
CDR3 protein: CASSLSAYNEQFF
CDR3 DNA: TGCGCCAGCAGCTTGTCAGCGTACAATGAGCAGTTCTTC

clone size: few
D gene: -
J gene: TRBJ2-7
V gene: TRBV10-3
CDR3 protein: CAITADSWGAYEQYF
CDR3 DNA: TGTGCCATCACCGCAGACAGTTGGGGGGCCTACGAGCAGTACTTC